One and the same sample provided the 4 T cell receptor beta chains below, sequenced in a study of shared clonotypes between healthy human individuals. Repertoires were generated with immunoSEQ multiplex PCR, while TCRdb's copy carries only in-frame clones and drops some. The data hold about 2.4 million clones, with about 92% observed a single time. Sequencing was done on a sample of naive CD4+ T cells sorted from blood. Subset noted: CD45RA+ positively selected. All receptors derive from a man younger than 30 in good health.

This rearrangement joins TRBV30 to TRBJ2-5; the D is unclear. The CDR3 is made up of 12 amino acids. Germline CDR1 reads GTSNPN; CDR2 reads SVGIG (reference sequence). Trimming took off 2 bases at V and 0 bases at J, with 4 bases between the two ends. Here the CDR3 DNA reads TGTGCCTGGAGTCAGAACCAAGAGACCCAGTACTTC. Translation gives CAWSQNQETQYF.

The V gene is TRBV2, the J gene TRBJ1-4; the match to TRBD1 covers 7 bases. CDR3 length: 13 residues. Looked up from germline, CDR1 is SNHLY and CDR2 is FYNNEI. V dropped 8 bases and J dropped 7; count of bases not matched to a gene: 7. CDR3 DNA: TGTGCCAGCCGGGGGACAGTGGGTGAAAAACTGTTTTTT. Translation: CASRGTVGEKLFF.

This rearrangement joins TRBV6-1 to TRBJ1-2; D remains unclear. CDR1 MNHNS and CDR2 SASEGT come from the germline V gene. The V end was cut by 0 bases, the J end by 3 bases, with 8 bases between. The CDR3 extends over 14 amino acids. The CDR3 sequence is CASSEAPEDYGYTF. The CDR3 DNA reads TGTGCCAGCAGTGAAGCGCCGGAGGACTATGGCTACACCTTC.

The V and J genes are TRBV7-2 and TRBJ2-7; D might be TRBD2 (6 bases). The CDR3 consists of 14 residues. V was shortened by 1 base and J by 5 bases, with 12 bases between the two germline ends. CDR1 is SGHTA and CDR2 is FQGNSA in the germline V gene. CDR3 coding DNA: TGTGCCAGCAGCTTAGTTTCGCGGGGAGACGAGCAGTACTTC. Translation: CASSLVSRGDEQYF. The variable domain in full, with the rest retrieved from reference TRBV7-2 and TRBJ2-7, is GAGVSQSPSNKVTEKGKDVELRCDPISGHTALYWYRQSLGQGLEFLIYFQGNSAPDKSGLPSDRFSAERTGGSVSTLTIQRTQQEDSAVYLCASSLVSRGDEQYFGPGTRLTVT.